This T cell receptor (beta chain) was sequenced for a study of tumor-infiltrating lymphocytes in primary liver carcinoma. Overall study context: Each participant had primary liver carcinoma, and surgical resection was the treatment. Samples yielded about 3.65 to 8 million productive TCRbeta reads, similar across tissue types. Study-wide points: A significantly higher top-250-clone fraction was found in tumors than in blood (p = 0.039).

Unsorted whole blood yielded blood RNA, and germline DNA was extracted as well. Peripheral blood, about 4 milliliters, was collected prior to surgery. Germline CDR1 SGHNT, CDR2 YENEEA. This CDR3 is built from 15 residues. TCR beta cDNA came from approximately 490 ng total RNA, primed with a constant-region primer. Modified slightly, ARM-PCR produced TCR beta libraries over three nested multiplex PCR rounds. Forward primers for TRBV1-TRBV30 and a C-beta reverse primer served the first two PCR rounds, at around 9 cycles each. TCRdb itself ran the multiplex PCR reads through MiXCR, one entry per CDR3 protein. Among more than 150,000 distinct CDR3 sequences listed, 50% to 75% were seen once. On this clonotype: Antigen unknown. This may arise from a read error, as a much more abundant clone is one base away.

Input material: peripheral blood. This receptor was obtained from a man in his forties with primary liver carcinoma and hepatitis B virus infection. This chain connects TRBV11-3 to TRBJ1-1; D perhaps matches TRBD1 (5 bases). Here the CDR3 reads CASSLSQGSNTEASF. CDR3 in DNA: TGTGCCAGCAGCTTATCCCAGGGCAGTAACACTGAAGCTTCCTTT.